Each of the 10 T cell receptor beta chains below was sequenced from the same sample in a study of cytomegalovirus exposure and HLA in healthy donors. PCR employed 60 Vbeta and 13 Jbeta primers. Produced via immunoSEQ multiplex PCR; TCRdb's table is partial and in-frame only. Of 120,000 to 150,000 clones in the sample, 70% to 80% were seen once. Sequencing was performed on PBMCs. The receptors here all came from a man aged 40-55 years in good health and CMV-seropositive.

This clone has only one observation. V is TRBV7-2 and J is TRBJ2-5; D is perhaps TRBD2 (6 bases). The DNA end favors TRBJ2-7, so the J call may be wrong. CDR3 length: 13 residues. The germline gives CDR1 SGHTA, CDR2 FQGNSA. The DNA of the CDR3 is TGTGCCAGCAGCTTTACTAGCAGCTACGAGCAGTACTTC. Translated, it gives CASSFTSSYEQYF.

The chain couples TRBV2 to TRBJ1-5, with 7 positions matching TRBD1. After removal of 4 bases from V and 3 bases from J, the junction contained 6 bases not matched to a gene. This CDR3 is built from 15 residues. The germline V gene encodes CDR1 SNHLY and CDR2 FYNNEI. CDR3 sequence reads: CASSVHRGPNQPQHF. The DNA of the CDR3 is TGTGCCAGCAGTGTACACAGGGGCCCCAATCAGCCCCAGCATTTT.

The chain is built from TRBV2 and TRBJ2-7, with 10 bases identical to TRBD1. V trimming: 7 bases; J trimming: 5 bases; junction bases outside the gene matches: 8. CDR3 length equals 14 residues. Germline V gene sequence: CDR1 SNHLY, CDR2 FYNNEI. The DNA for the CDR3 is TGTGCCAGCACCCTTGACAGGGGGCAAGACGAGCAGTACTTC. It specifies CASTLDRGQDEQYF.

This clone was detected only a few times. The V call is TRBV7-2, the J call TRBJ1-5, with 8 bases fitting TRBD1. The CDR3 contains 14 residues. In germline, CDR1 is SGHTA, CDR2 FQGNSA. V trimming: 6 bases; J trimming: 6 bases; junction bases outside the gene matches: 7. The CDR3 region has the DNA TGTGCCAGCAGTTTCGACAGGGGCGGTCAGCCCCAGCATTTT. Residues: CASSFDRGGQPQHF.

This clone has just one count. The chain employs TRBV11-1 and TRBJ2-1, with TRBD2 matching 9 bases. Germline V gives CDR1 SGHAT, CDR2 FQDESV (reference sequence). The CDR3 extends over 16 amino acids. J gave up 5 bases and V 0 bases, and 5 bases lay outside the gene matches. CDR3 sequence: CASSLASSGANNEQFF. CDR3 nucleotide sequence: TGTGCCAGCAGCTTAGCGTCTAGCGGGGCTAACAATGAGCAGTTCTTC.

This clone was counted a single time. The V and J genes are TRBV27 and TRBJ2-7, with D tentatively TRBD2 (5 bases). Germline V CDR1 and CDR2: MNHEY, SMNVEV (reference sequence). This CDR3 comprises 13 residues. The V and J ends lost 2 bases and 2 bases respectively, with 7 bases between them. CDR3: CASSLRRAYEQYF. The DNA of the CDR3 is TGTGCCAGCAGTTTAAGGCGGGCCTACGAGCAGTACTTC.

The chain couples TRBV29-1 to TRBJ2-3; the match to TRBD2 covers 8 bases. This CDR3 is built from 15 residues. The J segment lost 2 bases and the V segment lost 3 bases, leaving 7 bases of the junction unmatched. CDR1 SQVTM and CDR2 ANQGSEA come from the germline V gene. The CDR3 spells CSVERTSRPTDTQYF. The CDR3 DNA sequence: TGCAGCGTTGAGCGGACTAGCCGACCCACAGATACGCAGTATTTT.

This clone showed up just a few times. The rearrangement uses TRBV7-9 and TRBJ2-5; D is possibly TRBD2 (6 bases). This CDR3 has 16 residues. Trimming shortened V by 5 bases and J by 5 bases, and 21 bases separated the two germline ends. The V gene's germline CDR1 is SEHNR and CDR2 FQNEAQ (reference sequence). This CDR3 is CASSPTWGVGAETQYF. CDR3 sequence (DNA): TGTGCCAGCAGCCCGACCTGGGGGGTTGGCGCCGAGACCCAGTACTTC.

The chain couples TRBV11-2 to TRBJ1-2; D unresolved. CDR3 size: 14 residues. Looked up from germline, CDR1 is SGHAT and CDR2 is FQNNGV. Trimming left V 0 bases short and J 2 bases short, with 7 bases between. DNA of the CDR3: TGTGCCAGCAGCTTAGATCTGTCGAACTATGGCTACACCTTC. It is translated as CASSLDLSNYGYTF.

The chain combines TRBV4-1 with TRBJ2-7, with D uncertain. Germline V lookup: CDR1 MGHRA, CDR2 YSYEKL. The CDR3 extends over 15 amino acids. Trimming took off 1 base at V and 0 bases at J, with 10 bases between the two ends. CDR3 DNA: TGCGCCAGCAGCCAAGTATTTCCTAGCTCCTACGAGCAGTACTTC. Amino acids: CASSQVFPSSYEQYF.